The 32 T cell receptor beta chains below all came from one sample that was sequenced in a study of T cells after yellow fever vaccination (dated by TCRdb to about 2019). The sample's treatment or condition label, decoded: live attenuated yellow fever vaccine strain. The library was made by 5' RACE. The sequencer was an Illumina HiSeq 2500. TCRdb redid the processing of the public reads, applying fastp at Q25 and MiXCR, and retained in-frame beta chains. Identical CDR3 proteins give one entry, which carries the most common genes and DNA. For this sample there are roughly 96,000 distinct CDR3 sequences; roughly 10% appear just once. The ten largest clones take up 16% of the sample. Sequencing used CD8+ T cells not binding an NS4B(214-222) dextramer, sorted from PBMCs, obtained around 15 days after the first yellow fever vaccination. According to the study, the label for this sample's cell subset or site signals: NS4B epitope dextramer-negative CD8 T cells. The receptors were gathered from a man aged 18-30 years who received the YFV17D yellow fever vaccine.

This sequence joins TRBV12-3 or TRBV12-4 and TRBJ1-5, with unresolved D. V lost 3 bases and J lost 9, with 12 bases in between. The CDR3 runs 13 residues. Here the CDR3 reads CASSFLDARPQHF. The DNA of the CDR3 is TGTGCCAGCAGTTTCCTGGACGCTCGGCCCCAGCATTTT.

This chain joins TRBV4-1 and TRBJ2-7, with a weak D call TRBD1 (6 bases). V was cut by 4 bases and J by 2 bases, with 15 bases left in between. The CDR3 contains 15 residues. The germline V gene has CDR1 MGHRA and CDR2 YSYEKL. In nucleotides, the CDR3 is TGCGCCAGCAGCCTCTACGTACAGGGCCCCTACGAGCAGTACTTC. Encoded protein: CASSLYVQGPYEQYF.

This clonotype was picked up many times. The chain combines TRBV28 with TRBJ2-1, with TRBD1 matching 8 bases. V trimming: 5 bases; J trimming: 2 bases; junction bases outside the gene matches: 5. Germline V gene sequence: CDR1 MDHEN, CDR2 SYDVKM. The CDR3 contains 15 residues. CDR3 sequence: CASSPAGGPYNEQFF. CDR3 bases: TGTGCCAGCAGTCCCGCAGGGGGCCCCTACAATGAGCAGTTCTTC. Based on the CDR3 plus reference TRBV28 and TRBJ2-1, the full variable domain is DVKVTQSSRYLVKRTGEKVFLECVQDMDHENMFWYRQDPGLGLRLIYFSYDVKMKEKGDIPEGYSVSREKKERFSLILESASTNQTSMYLCASSPAGGPYNEQFFGPGTRLTVL.

This chain joins TRBV20-1 and TRBJ2-7; 9 nucleotides match TRBD2. Germline CDR1 and CDR2: DFQATT and SNEGSKA (reference sequence). The CDR3 loop spans 13 amino acids. Unmatched junction bases numbered 4, after V lost 3 bases and J lost 4 bases. In nucleotides, the CDR3 is TGCAGTGCTAGGCGGGGGGGCCGGTACGAGCAGTACTTC. It specifies CSARRGGRYEQYF.

This clonotype occurred a few times. The V call is TRBV6-4, the J call TRBJ2-2; no clear D gene. In germline, CDR1 is MRHNA, CDR2 SNTAGT. Trimming left V 2 bases short and J 5 bases short, with 6 bases between. The CDR3 is 13 amino acids. The DNA for the CDR3 is TGTGCCAGCAGTGACGGGGAAACCGGGGAGCTGTTTTTT. It yields the protein CASSDGETGELFF.

For the CDR3, the DNA is TGTGCCAGTAGCCCGGGACAGGGTTGGGGTCAGCCCCAGCATTTT. Protein sequence: CASSPGQGWGQPQHF. V gene TRBV19 combines with J gene TRBJ1-5; 9 bases line up with TRBD1. The CDR3 length is 15 residues. Germline V CDR1 and CDR2: LNHDA, SQIVND (reference sequence). The V and J ends lost 6 bases and 6 bases, in that order; junction bases with no gene match: 9.

The chain has TRBV10-3 and TRBJ2-7, with no clear D. CDR1 is ENHRY and CDR2 is SYGVKD in the germline V gene. V was trimmed by 0 bases and J by 5 bases, leaving 11 bases between them. The CDR3 consists of 14 residues. The CDR3 region is CAISESRQINEQYV. The CDR3 DNA reads TGTGCCATCAGTGAGTCGAGGCAGATTAACGAGCAGTACGTC.

The rearrangement uses TRBV28 and TRBJ1-4; D unclear. Germline V CDR1 and CDR2: MDHEN, SYDVKM. The germline V and J ends were trimmed by 1 base and 0 bases, with 6 bases remaining between them. This CDR3 contains 15 residues. The CDR3 reads CASSLSPATNEKLFF. In DNA form, the CDR3 reads TGTGCCAGCAGTTTATCTCCCGCAACTAATGAAAAACTGTTTTTT.

This clonotype was counted a few times. V and J are TRBV12-3 or TRBV12-4 and TRBJ2-5; the match to TRBD1 covers 9 bases. CDR3 length equals 16 residues. V gave up 5 bases and J gave up 3 bases; unmatched junction bases: 10. The CDR3: CASSPTQGASEETQYF. CDR3 sequence (DNA): TGTGCCAGCAGTCCTACACAGGGGGCAAGTGAAGAGACCCAGTACTTC.

This clonotype was observed a handful of times. The V and J genes are TRBV7-6 and TRBJ2-5; TRBD1 aligns across 10 bases. CDR1 is SGHVS, CDR2 FNYEAQ, per germline. J gave up 8 bases and V 1 base, and 7 bases lay outside the gene matches. The CDR3 has 15 residues. Here the CDR3 reads CASSLEPGQGPTQYF. The CDR3 nucleotides read TGTGCCAGCAGCTTAGAACCGGGACAGGGGCCCACCCAGTACTTC.

The chain has TRBV7-8 and TRBJ2-2, with 8 bases that match TRBD1. The CDR3 contains 14 residues. J gave up 5 bases and V 5 bases, and 4 bases lay outside the gene matches. Germline CDR1 is SGHVS and CDR2 is FQNEAQ. The CDR3 DNA reads as TGTGCCAGCAGCACCAACAGGGGGACCGGGGAGCTGTTTTTT. Its translation is CASSTNRGTGELFF.

This clonotype was seen a handful of times. The chain has TRBV12-3 or TRBV12-4 and TRBJ2-1; the D is unclear. This CDR3 contains 11 residues. The V end lost 8 bases, the J end lost 7 bases, and 9 bases lay between the germline ends. The CDR3 DNA reads as TGTGCCAGCGCCCACTCTAATGAGCAGTTCTTC. It is translated as CASAHSNEQFF.

The table lists this clonotype with a few counts. V usage is TRBV21-1 and J usage is TRBJ2-7; the table's D call, TRBD1, has no DNA check behind it. TRBV21-1 is given as a pseudogene. The CDR3 covers 12 residues. CDR3 loop: CASSKTGNEQYV. The CDR3 DNA sequence: TGTGCCAGCAGCAAGACAGGGAACGAGCAGTACGTC.

This sequence joins TRBV15 and TRBJ2-5, with D perhaps being TRBD1 or TRBD2 (6 bases each). V was clipped by 0 bases and J by 4 bases, with 15 bases between them. This CDR3 has 16 amino acids. CDR1 and CDR2 from the germline V gene are LNHNV and YYDKDF (reference sequence). As DNA, the CDR3 is TGTGCCACCAGCAGAGACGAAGGGGGGCCGGGAGAGACCCAGTACTTC. This sequence encodes CATSRDEGGPGETQYF.

This chain connects TRBV5-1 to TRBJ2-1; a possible D gene is TRBD2 (6 bases). Germline V CDR1 and CDR2: SGHRS, YFSETQ. The V gene lost 0 bases and the J gene lost 8 bases, with 15 bases spanning the gap. The CDR3 contains 15 residues. The DNA for the CDR3 is TGCGCCAGCAGCTTGGGGGACTCCTTTTGGGATGAGCAGTTCTTC. Translation: CASSLGDSFWDEQFF.

The chain couples TRBV7-9 to TRBJ1-4; D remains unclear. The V and J ends lost 6 bases and 14 bases respectively, with 13 bases between them. CDR3 size: 11 residues. The germline gives CDR1 SEHNR, CDR2 FQNEAQ (reference sequence). DNA of the CDR3: TGTGCCAGCAGTATTTCCGAGATCCTGTTTTTT. Translated: CASSISEILFF.

This clonotype was seen at least ten times. This chain uses TRBV18 with TRBJ2-1; D is unresolved. Per the germline V gene, CDR1 is KGHSH and CDR2 is LQKENI. V lost 2 bases, J lost 9 bases, and 8 bases lay in between. The CDR3 is made up of 12 amino acids. The CDR3 region is CASSPGLSEQFF. The CDR3 region has the DNA TGTGCCAGCTCACCAGGGCTCTCTGAGCAGTTCTTC.

V is TRBV28 and J is TRBJ2-7, with D possibly matching TRBD1 (6 bases). V lost 3 bases and J 1 base, leaving 10 bases between the germline ends. This CDR3 is 14 amino acids long. Germline V gene sequence: CDR1 MDHEN, CDR2 SYDVKM. CDR3 amino acids: CASSFIGQSYEQYV. The CDR3 nucleotides are TGTGCCAGCAGTTTTATCGGACAGTCCTACGAGCAGTACGTC.

The sample holds a few counts of this clonotype. V and J are TRBV20-1 and TRBJ2-1; 7 nucleotides line up with TRBD2. CDR3 length equals 14 residues. The germline CDR1 and CDR2 sequences are DFQATT and SNEGSKA (reference sequence). V was pared by 5 bases and J by 5 bases, with 9 bases of the junction left unmatched. The CDR3 protein is CSAPAGDMDNEQFF. CDR3 DNA sequence: TGCAGTGCTCCGGCGGGGGATATGGACAATGAGCAGTTCTTC.

In its sample, this clonotype was seen a few times. The chain has TRBV12-3 or TRBV12-4 and TRBJ2-7; 9 positions agree with TRBD1. The CDR3 covers 13 residues. J gave up 5 bases and V 5 bases, and 4 bases lay outside the gene matches. CDR3 DNA sequence: TGTGCCAGCAGTGGACAGGGGTTCCACGAGCAGTACGTC. It is translated as CASSGQGFHEQYV.

This clonotype was detected a few times. The chain's CDR3 is CASSQDISYEQYV. The CDR3 DNA sequence: TGTGCCAGCAGCCAGGACATCTCCTACGAGCAGTACGTC. The chain links TRBV12-3 or TRBV12-4 to TRBJ2-7; tentative D call: TRBD1 (5 bases). The CDR3 runs to 13 residues. Trimming removed 6 bases at V and 0 bases at J, with 9 bases between.

Only a few counts were recorded for this clonotype. The V and J genes are TRBV4-3 and TRBJ2-2; the match to TRBD1 covers 7 bases. The CDR3 spans 13 residues. V lost 2 bases to trimming and J lost 7 bases; unmatched junction nucleotides: 1. CDR1 LGHNA and CDR2 YSLEER come from the germline V gene. The CDR3, as DNA: TGCGCCAGCAGCCAATACAGGGGCGGGGAGCTGTTTTTT. Translated: CASSQYRGGELFF.

The chain employs TRBV3-1 and TRBJ2-7, with D tentatively TRBD2 (6 bases). This CDR3 region has 16 residues. The germline V and J ends were trimmed by 2 bases and 3 bases, with 17 bases remaining between them. CDR1 and CDR2 (germline): LGHDT, YNNKEL (reference sequence). The CDR3 protein is CASSQSLGGKYYEQYF. CDR3 coding DNA: TGTGCCAGCAGCCAATCTCTTGGGGGGAAATACTACGAGCAGTACTTC.

There are many counts of this clonotype. The chain recombines TRBV5-1 with TRBJ1-3; D gene uncertain. V lost 0 bases and J 0 bases, leaving 10 bases between the germline ends. The germline gives CDR1 SGHRS, CDR2 YFSETQ. The CDR3 runs to 16 residues. CDR3 loop: CASSLGADFSGNTIYF. CDR3 coding DNA: TGCGCCAGCAGCTTGGGGGCTGACTTCTCTGGAAACACCATATATTTT.

This clonotype was found a few times. The chain is built from TRBV5-1 and TRBJ1-1; maybe TRBD1 (5 bases). V lost 6 bases, J lost 0 bases, and 12 bases lay in between. Germline V gene data show CDR1 as SGHRS and CDR2 as YFSETQ. This CDR3 region has 14 residues. CDR3 in amino acids: CASNRPELNTEAFF. The CDR3 DNA reads as TGCGCCAGCAACAGGCCCGAACTGAACACTGAAGCTTTCTTT.

The table lists this clonotype with a few counts. The chain joins TRBV27 to TRBJ2-3; perhaps D is TRBD1 or TRBD2 (5 bases each). The CDR3 loop spans 15 amino acids. V gave up 5 bases and J gave up 6 bases, with 18 bases separating them. The germline CDR1 and CDR2 sequences are MNHEY and SMNVEV (reference sequence). CDR3 coding DNA: TGTGCCAGCAGTCTCACCAAGGGACCTAGGGATACGCAGTATTTT. This sequence encodes CASSLTKGPRDTQYF.

This clonotype has ten or more counts. The rearrangement links TRBV7-3 to TRBJ2-3; the D gene is possibly TRBD2 (6 bases). The germline V gene has CDR1 SGHTA and CDR2 FQGTGA. The V and J ends lost 1 base and 1 base respectively, with 6 bases between them. This CDR3 spans 14 amino acids. The CDR3 reads CASSLSGGTDTQYF. CDR3 nucleotides: TGTGCCAGCAGCTTAAGCGGGGGCACAGATACGCAGTATTTT.

The chain carries TRBV9 and TRBJ1-1, with D tentatively TRBD1 (5 bases). The germline V gene encodes CDR1 SGDLS and CDR2 YYNGEE. The ends were cut back, 1 base at V and 8 bases at J, with 12 bases in the middle. The length of the CDR3 is 13 residues. The CDR3 region has the DNA TGTGCCAGCAGCGTATCAGGGATCGGGGAAGCTTTCTTT. As protein: CASSVSGIGEAFF.

The sample holds a few counts of this clonotype. The chain has TRBV6-1 and TRBJ2-1, with TRBD2 matching over 11 bases. CDR3 length: 13 residues. In germline, CDR1 is MNHNS, CDR2 SASEGT. The V segment lost 8 bases and the J segment 4 bases; nucleotides outside the gene matches: 1. This CDR3 is CASGTSGYNEQFF. CDR3 in DNA: TGTGCCAGCGGGACTAGCGGATACAATGAGCAGTTCTTC.

This clonotype was detected only a few times. This rearrangement joins TRBV4-1 to TRBJ2-5, with D unresolved. The CDR3 loop spans 13 amino acids. Trimming removed 3 bases from V and 5 bases from J, with 10 bases in between. Germline lookup yields CDR1 MGHRA and CDR2 YSYEKL. DNA of the CDR3: TGCGCCAGCAGCCACCGGGCCCGGGAGACCCAGTACTTC. This codes for CASSHRARETQYF.

This clonotype was seen more than once but under ten times. CDR3 DNA sequence: TGCGCCAGCAGCCAAGATAATGCGGCAGCCTCAGAGACCCAGTACTTC. Protein product: CASSQDNAAASETQYF. V and J are TRBV4-1 and TRBJ2-5, with unresolved D. V was cut by 0 bases and J by 4 bases, with 15 bases left in between. This CDR3 is 16 amino acids long. Germline lookup yields CDR1 MGHRA and CDR2 YSYEKL.

This chain connects TRBV15 to TRBJ1-6; TRBD1 agrees at 7 bases. V gave up 0 bases and J gave up 7 bases; unmatched junction bases: 3. The germline V gene encodes CDR1 LNHNV and CDR2 YYDKDF (reference sequence). The CDR3 runs 15 residues. The CDR3 DNA reads as TGTGCCACCAGCAGAGAGGACAGGATGAATTCACCCCTCCACTTT. Encoded protein: CATSREDRMNSPLHF.